Sequencing of this T cell receptor beta chain was carried out in a study of post-analysis software for immune sequencing data. The CDR3 is made up of 15 amino acids. J was trimmed by 2 bases and V by 2 bases; bases with no gene match: 3. Germline V CDR1 and CDR2: SGHTA, FQGTGA. This clonotype was seen a few times. Its antigen is undetermined. Unique molecular identifiers featured in each of the TCR beta cDNA libraries. TCRdb redid the calling of the PCR reads with MiXCR, one entry per CDR3 protein. The table shows hundreds of thousands of distinct CDR3 sequences, with 59% occurring only once. General study findings and limits: Patients used about 5 TRBV segments, including TRBV5-6, TRBV5-1 and TRBV20-1, more often than controls. Diversity measured as normalized Chao1 was significantly lower in multiple sclerosis patients than in controls.

Sequencing used blood. This chain links TRBV7-3 with TRBJ2-3; 8 bases fit TRBD2. This receptor was obtained from a girl aged 2-10 years with multiple sclerosis. CDR3 sequence reads: CASSLQAGVTDTQYF. The DNA for the CDR3 is TGTGCCAGCAGCTTACAAGCGGGAGTCACAGATACGCAGTATTTT.